Listed below are T cell receptor beta chains from one sample, sequenced in a study of blood T cells in healthy people across ages. TCRdb processed the 5' RACE reads anew with MiXCR; each CDR3 protein has one entry. The sample holds hundreds of thousands of distinct CDR3 sequences, approximately 22% seen once. Sequenced: blood. Receptors were obtained from an older man in good health. CDR3s include the opening cysteine and the closing phenylalanine or tryptophan.

j_gene: TRBJ2-2
v_gene: TRBV24-1
CDR3aa: CATSVELTNTGELFF

j_gene: TRBJ2-7
v_gene: TRBV7-2
CDR3aa: CASSLVREGEQYF

j_gene: TRBJ1-5
v_gene: TRBV7-2
CDR3aa: CAGSFQGSRPQHF

j_gene: TRBJ2-6
v_gene: TRBV12-3/TRBV12-4
CDR3aa: CASSIRGSGADVLTF

j_gene: -
v_gene: TRBV29-1
CDR3aa: CSSLRGGETQYF

j_gene: TRBJ2-7
v_gene: TRBV5-1
CDR3aa: CASSLNREAYEQYF

j_gene: TRBJ1-1
v_gene: TRBV5-8
CDR3aa: CASSRDRVSSRNTEAFF

j_gene: TRBJ2-2
v_gene: TRBV20-1
CDR3aa: CSARVSAQRELFF

j_gene: TRBJ2-7
v_gene: TRBV7-2
CDR3aa: CASSRIQDYEQYF

j_gene: TRBJ1-1
v_gene: TRBV20-1
CDR3aa: CRGQGGTEAFF

j_gene: TRBJ1-1
v_gene: TRBV7-2
CDR3aa: CASTQGGTNTEAFF

j_gene: -
v_gene: TRBV20-1
CDR3aa: CSARSEVPETQYF